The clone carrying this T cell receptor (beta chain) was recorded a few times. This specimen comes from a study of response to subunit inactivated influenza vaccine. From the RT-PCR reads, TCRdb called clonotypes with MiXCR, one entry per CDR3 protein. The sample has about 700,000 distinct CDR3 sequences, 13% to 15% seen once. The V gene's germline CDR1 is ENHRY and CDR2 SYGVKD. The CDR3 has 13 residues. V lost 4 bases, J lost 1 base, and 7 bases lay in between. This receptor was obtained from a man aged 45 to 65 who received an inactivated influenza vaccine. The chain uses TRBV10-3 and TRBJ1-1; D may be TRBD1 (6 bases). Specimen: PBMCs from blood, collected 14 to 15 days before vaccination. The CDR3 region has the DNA TGTGCCATCAGTGCGGGGGCGAACACTGAAGCTTTCTTT. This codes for CAISAGANTEAFF.